These 6 T cell receptor beta chains came from one sample sequenced in a study of blood T cell repertoires in COVID-19. This table comes from immunoSEQ multiplex PCR, and its TCRdb copy is limited to in-frame clones, with some not included. This table has roughly 250,000 clones, approximately 87% appearing once. Specimen: peripheral blood. These TCRs come from a woman aged 25 to 39 with COVID-19, enrolled during active disease.

The chain carries TRBV18 and TRBJ2-7; 8 nucleotides align to TRBD1. The CDR3 runs to 15 residues. Germline CDR1 and CDR2: KGHSH and LQKENI. With 3 bases clipped from V and 9 bases from J, the junction kept 13 bases outside the gene matches. The CDR3 is CASSPTGTGPEGQYF. The CDR3 nucleotides are TGTGCCAGCTCACCCACCGGGACAGGACCCGAGGGGCAGTACTTC.

The chain carries TRBV18 and TRBJ1-1; 7 nucleotides agree with TRBD1. This CDR3 is built from 14 residues. The V segment lost 6 bases and the J segment 2 bases; nucleotides outside the gene matches: 6. The germline CDR1 and CDR2 sequences are KGHSH and LQKENI. The CDR3 is CASSPGQINTEAFF. The CDR3 DNA follows: TGTGCCAGCTCTCCGGGACAGATTAACACTGAAGCTTTCTTT.

This clone occurred once. The gene calls are TRBV24-1 and TRBJ2-2; D perhaps matches TRBD2 (7 bases). The V gene lost 11 bases and the J gene lost 6 bases, with 21 bases spanning the gap. Germline V CDR1 and CDR2: KGHDR, SFDVKD. This CDR3 has 15 residues. This chain's CDR3 is CAIRPRGRFPGELFF. The CDR3 DNA is TGTGCCATCCGGCCGCGGGGGCGTTTTCCCGGGGAGCTGTTTTTT.

This chain links TRBV29-1 with TRBJ2-5, with 9 positions matching TRBD2. V shed 4 bases, J shed 2 bases, and the junction held 8 bases outside the gene matches. Germline CDR1 and CDR2: SQVTM and ANQGSEA. The CDR3 has 15 residues. The CDR3 DNA sequence: TGCAGCGTTGCAGTAGCGGGGGACAATCAAGAGACCCAGTACTTC. This translates into CSVAVAGDNQETQYF.

The genes are TRBV21-1 and TRBJ1-5. TRBV21-1 is recorded as a pseudogene. The CDR3 is made up of 15 amino acids. The DNA for the CDR3 is TGTGCCAGCAGCGTGACTCCTCCCTTGGATCAGCCCCAGCATTTT. Translating gives CASSVTPPLDQPQHF.

V gene TRBV19 combines with J gene TRBJ1-2; D is uncertain. The germline CDR1 and CDR2 sequences are LNHDA and SQIVND (reference sequence). Trimming took 3 bases from V and 8 from J, leaving 10 bases between them. The CDR3 runs 12 residues. The CDR3 nucleotides are TGTGCCAGTAGTATGGGAGGGAACGGCTACACCTTC. It yields the protein CASSMGGNGYTF.